This TCR beta chain was recorded in a study of T cells in localized non-small cell lung cancer. The repertoire was sequenced with immunoSEQ multiplex PCR; TCRdb's copy has only in-frame clones and lacks some. Seen here are about 75,000 clones, approximately 80% observed once, and the top ten hold 8% to 10%. Trimming removed 2 bases from V and 4 bases from J, with 12 bases in between. From germline, CDR1 is SGHTA and CDR2 FQGNSA. This CDR3 has 16 amino acids. Sequencing used peripheral blood, obtained before any cancer treatment. The rearrangement uses TRBV7-2 and TRBJ2-6; unclear D gene. The sequence derives from a female donor older than 55 with stage I lung adenocarcinoma. The CDR3 DNA follows: TGTGCCAGCAGCTTATTTAATCTTGGAGGGGCCAACGTCCTGACTTTC. Protein sequence: CASSLFNLGGANVLTF.